A single sample is the source of the 2 T cell receptor beta chains below, sequenced in a study of blood T cell repertoires in COVID-19 (dated by TCRdb to between 2020 and 2021). Library construction relied on the immunoSEQ multiplex PCR assay. TCRdb holds this immuneACCESS table with in-frame rearrangements only. Some clones are missing; in checked studies, unresolved V genes explain under half, and the rest has no known cause. For this sample there are some 150,000 clones; around 85% appear just once. The ten largest account for about a tenth of the sample. Sequenced input: peripheral blood. These receptors were obtained from a woman aged 60 to 75 with COVID-19, enrolled during active disease.

The gene calls are TRBV3-1 (or the pseudogene TRBV3-2) and TRBJ1-2; D is undetermined. The CDR3 is made up of 15 amino acids. V was trimmed by 4 bases and J by 2 bases, leaving 14 bases between them. Germline CDR1 LGHDT, CDR2 YNNKEL (reference sequence). In DNA form, the CDR3 reads TGTGCCAGCAGCCCAGGATGGGTCTTAAACTATGGCTACACCTTC. Translation: CASSPGWVLNYGYTF.

Points on this clone: This sample includes further DNA sequences coding for the same CDR3. The chain uses TRBV27 and TRBJ1-3; weak D call: TRBD1 (6 bases). Germline CDR1 MNHEY, CDR2 SMNVEV (reference sequence). V lost 2 bases to trimming and J lost 2 bases, with 7 bases between them. The CDR3 has 14 residues. CDR3 DNA sequence: TGTGCCAGCAGTTTAACAGGGACTGGAAACACCATATATTTT. Its protein product is CASSLTGTGNTIYF.